The clone carrying this T cell receptor beta chain was recorded many times. Antigen unknown. A universal primer site came from template switching; cDNA carried unique molecular identifiers. Via MiXCR, TCRdb re-called the 5' RACE reads, giving one row per CDR3 protein. The table lists 450,000 to 650,000 distinct CDR3 sequences, around 15% of them singletons. The sample comes from a study of identical twins. Study-wide points: Monozygotic twins shared more out-of-frame TCR alpha than recombination models predicted. Twins shared beta out-of-frame sequences in excess, but this excess was weaker.

The CDR3 consists of 16 residues. The V end was cut by 5 bases, the J end by 0 bases, with 16 bases between. These data were also filed under a second study, of yellow fever vaccine responses in identical twins. Turning to that study: Vaccine-induced T cell responses in twins were reportedly observed to appear partly convergent, partly personalized.

This TCR was recovered from a woman between 18 and 30 years old in good health. The chain has TRBV12-3 or TRBV12-4 and TRBJ1-2; D unclear. The sequenced sample consisted of CD4+ T cells sorted from blood. DNA for the CDR3: TGTGCCAGCAGTCCCCTCGGCAGATTAACTAACTATGGCTACACCTTC. This translates into CASSPLGRLTNYGYTF.